This T cell receptor (beta chain) was documented in a study of T-cell reconstitution after alpha-beta-depleted transplantation in children. Overall study results and limits: High day-60 TCRbeta diversity in some patients came from surviving recipient T cells and thymic progenitors. Reportedly, roughly two months post-transplant, alpha-beta T cells arose from several hundred expanded graft clones.

CDR1 is SEHNR and CDR2 is FQNEAQ in the germline V gene (reference sequence). V lost 2 bases to trimming and J lost 5 bases, with 13 bases between them. This CDR3 spans 15 amino acids. This clonotype was seen repeatedly, ten times or more. Its antigen is not known. Using unique molecular identifiers, the investigators prepared the TCRbeta library. Each CDR3 protein is one row after TCRdb ran MiXCR on the PCR reads. The table includes 670,000 or so distinct CDR3 sequences, around 14% detected once. The source material was PBMCs, sampled before TCRalphabeta/CD19-depleted stem cell transplant. This chain uses TRBV7-9 with TRBJ2-1; weak D call: TRBD2 (6 bases). This receptor was taken from a girl aged 2 to 10 with congenital amegakaryocytic thrombocytopenia, due to receive a stem cell transplant. CDR3 nucleotide sequence: TGTGCCAGCAGCTTACAGGGACTTTTTCACAATGAGCAGTTCTTC. It specifies CASSLQGLFHNEQFF.